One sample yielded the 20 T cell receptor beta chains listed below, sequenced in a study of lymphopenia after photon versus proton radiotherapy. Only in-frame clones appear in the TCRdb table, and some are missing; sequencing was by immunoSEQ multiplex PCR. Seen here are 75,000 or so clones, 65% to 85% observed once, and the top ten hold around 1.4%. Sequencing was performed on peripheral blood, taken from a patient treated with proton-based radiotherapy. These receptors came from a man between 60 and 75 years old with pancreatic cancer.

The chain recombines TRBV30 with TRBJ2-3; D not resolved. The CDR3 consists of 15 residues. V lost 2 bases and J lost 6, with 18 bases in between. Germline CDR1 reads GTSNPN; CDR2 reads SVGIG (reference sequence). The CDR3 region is CAWSSRIPVEDTQYF. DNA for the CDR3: TGTGCCTGGAGTTCGAGGATACCGGTCGAGGATACGCAGTATTTT.

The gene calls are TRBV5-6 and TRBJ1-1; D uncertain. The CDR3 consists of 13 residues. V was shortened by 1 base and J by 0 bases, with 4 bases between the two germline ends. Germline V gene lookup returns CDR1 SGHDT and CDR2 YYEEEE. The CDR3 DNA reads TGTGCCAGCAGCTTGTTGCTGAACACTGAAGCTTTCTTT. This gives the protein CASSLLLNTEAFF.

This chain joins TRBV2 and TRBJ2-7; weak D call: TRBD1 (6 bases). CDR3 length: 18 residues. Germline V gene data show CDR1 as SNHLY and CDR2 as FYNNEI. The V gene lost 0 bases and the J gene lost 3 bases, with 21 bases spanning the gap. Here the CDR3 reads CASSEALPAGALYYEQYF. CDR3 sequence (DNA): TGTGCCAGCAGTGAAGCGCTCCCCGCAGGGGCTTTATACTACGAGCAGTACTTC.

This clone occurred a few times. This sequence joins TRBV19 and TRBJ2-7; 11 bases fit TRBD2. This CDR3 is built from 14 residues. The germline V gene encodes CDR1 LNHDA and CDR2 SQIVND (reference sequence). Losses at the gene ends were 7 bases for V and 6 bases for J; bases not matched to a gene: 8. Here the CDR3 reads CASMGLADRGEQYF. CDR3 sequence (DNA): TGTGCCAGTATGGGACTAGCGGACCGTGGCGAGCAGTACTTC.

For the CDR3, the DNA is TGTGCCACGCGCCACCTTGCAGGGTCCAATCAGCCCCAGCATTTT. Protein: CATRHLAGSNQPQHF. The V and J genes are TRBV6-5 and TRBJ1-5; perhaps TRBD1 as D (5 bases). The CDR3 has 15 residues. Germline CDR1 MNHEY, CDR2 SVGAGI. The V and J ends lost 10 bases and 3 bases respectively, with 19 bases between them.

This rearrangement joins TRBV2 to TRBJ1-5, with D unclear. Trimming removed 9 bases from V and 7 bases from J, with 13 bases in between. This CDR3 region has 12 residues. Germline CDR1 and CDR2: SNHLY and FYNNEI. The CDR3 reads CASKPTEQPQHF. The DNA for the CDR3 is TGTGCCAGTAAACCGACTGAACAGCCCCAGCATTTT.

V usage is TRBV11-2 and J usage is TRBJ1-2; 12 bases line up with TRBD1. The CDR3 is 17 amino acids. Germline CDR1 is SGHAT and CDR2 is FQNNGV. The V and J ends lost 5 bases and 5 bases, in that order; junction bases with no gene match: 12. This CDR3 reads CASSPQAGQGAGYGYTF. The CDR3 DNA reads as TGTGCCAGCAGCCCCCAGGCGGGACAGGGGGCAGGATATGGCTACACCTTC.

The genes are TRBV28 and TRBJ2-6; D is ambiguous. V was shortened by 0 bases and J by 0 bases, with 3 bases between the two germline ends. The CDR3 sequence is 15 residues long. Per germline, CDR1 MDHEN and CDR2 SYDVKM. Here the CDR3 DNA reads TGTGCCAGCAGTTTATGGGTCTCTGGGGCCAACGTCCTGACTTTC. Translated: CASSLWVSGANVLTF.

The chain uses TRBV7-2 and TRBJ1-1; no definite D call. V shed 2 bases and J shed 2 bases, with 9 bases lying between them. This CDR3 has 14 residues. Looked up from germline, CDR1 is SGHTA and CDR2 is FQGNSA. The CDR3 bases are TGTGCCAGCAGCTTACCCGGGGTCAACACTGAAGCTTTCTTT. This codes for CASSLPGVNTEAFF.

The CDR3 is CAWSVRDRGSIGSPNYYEQYF. CDR3 in DNA: TGTGCCTGGAGTGTCCGCGACAGGGGATCGATCGGGTCTCCCAATTACTACGAGCAGTACTTC. The V gene is TRBV30, the J gene TRBJ2-7; 8 bases line up with TRBD1. Looked up from germline, CDR1 is GTSNPN and CDR2 is SVGIG (reference sequence). This CDR3 is 21 amino acids long. The junction had 25 bases not matched to a gene; V was cut back by 0 bases and J by 3 bases.

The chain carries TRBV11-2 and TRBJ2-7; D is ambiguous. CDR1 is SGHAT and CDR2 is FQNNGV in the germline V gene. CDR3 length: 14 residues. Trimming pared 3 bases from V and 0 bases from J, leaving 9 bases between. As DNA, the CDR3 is TGTGCCAGCAGCTTGGTCCGGACCTCCTACGAGCAGTACTTC. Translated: CASSLVRTSYEQYF.

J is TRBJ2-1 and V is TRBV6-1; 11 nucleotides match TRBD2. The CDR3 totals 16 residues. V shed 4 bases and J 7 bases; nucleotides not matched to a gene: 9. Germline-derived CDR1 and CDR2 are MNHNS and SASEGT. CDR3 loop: CASSAPLAGARNEQFF. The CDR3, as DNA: TGTGCCAGCAGTGCCCCACTAGCGGGAGCCAGGAATGAGCAGTTCTTC.

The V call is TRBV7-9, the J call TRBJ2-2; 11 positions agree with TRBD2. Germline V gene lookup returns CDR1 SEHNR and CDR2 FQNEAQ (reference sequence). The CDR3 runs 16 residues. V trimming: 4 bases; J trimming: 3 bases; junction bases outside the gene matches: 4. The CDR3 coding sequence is TGTGCCAGCAGCTCGGTAGCGGGAGGGGACACCGGGGAGCTGTTTTTT. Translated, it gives CASSSVAGGDTGELFF.

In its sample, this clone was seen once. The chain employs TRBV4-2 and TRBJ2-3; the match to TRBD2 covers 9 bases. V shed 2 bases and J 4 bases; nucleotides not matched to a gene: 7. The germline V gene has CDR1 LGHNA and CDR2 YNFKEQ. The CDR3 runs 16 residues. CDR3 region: CASSQKLAGAADTQYF. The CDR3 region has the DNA TGTGCCAGCAGCCAAAAATTAGCGGGAGCCGCAGATACGCAGTATTTT.

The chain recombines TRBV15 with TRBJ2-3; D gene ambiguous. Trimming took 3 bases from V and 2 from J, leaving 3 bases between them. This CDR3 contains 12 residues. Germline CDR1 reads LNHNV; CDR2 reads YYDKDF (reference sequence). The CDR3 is CATSRDTDTQYF. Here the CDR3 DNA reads TGTGCCACCAGCAGGGACACAGATACGCAGTATTTT.

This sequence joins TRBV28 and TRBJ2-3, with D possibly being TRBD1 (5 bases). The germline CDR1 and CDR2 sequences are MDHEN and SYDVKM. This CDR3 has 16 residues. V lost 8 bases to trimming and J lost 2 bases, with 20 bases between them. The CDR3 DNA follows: TGTGCCAGCGTGGAGTCAGGGAAGCCCCACACAGATACGCAGTATTTT. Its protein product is CASVESGKPHTDTQYF.

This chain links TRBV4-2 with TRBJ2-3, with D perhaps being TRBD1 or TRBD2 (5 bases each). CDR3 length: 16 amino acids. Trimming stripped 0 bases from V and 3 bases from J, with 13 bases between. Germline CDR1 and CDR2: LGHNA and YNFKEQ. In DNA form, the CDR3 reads TGTGCCAGCAGCCAAGATGGGACGTGGGAGACAGATACGCAGTATTTT. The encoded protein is CASSQDGTWETDTQYF.

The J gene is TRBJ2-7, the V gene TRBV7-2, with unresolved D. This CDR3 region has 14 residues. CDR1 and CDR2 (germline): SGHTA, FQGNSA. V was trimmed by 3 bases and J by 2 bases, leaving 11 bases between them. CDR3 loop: CASSFMGGAYEQYF. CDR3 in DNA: TGTGCCAGCAGCTTCATGGGCGGAGCCTACGAGCAGTACTTC.

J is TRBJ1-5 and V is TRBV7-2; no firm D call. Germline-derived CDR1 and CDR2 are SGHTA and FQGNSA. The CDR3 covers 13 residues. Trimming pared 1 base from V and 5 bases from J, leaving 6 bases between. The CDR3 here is CASSLGSHQPQHF. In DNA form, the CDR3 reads TGTGCCAGCAGCTTAGGCTCCCATCAGCCCCAGCATTTT.

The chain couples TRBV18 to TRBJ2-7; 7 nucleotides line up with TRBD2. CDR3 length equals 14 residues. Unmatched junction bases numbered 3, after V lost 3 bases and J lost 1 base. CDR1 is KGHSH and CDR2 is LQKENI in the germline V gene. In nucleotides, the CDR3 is TGTGCCAGCTCACCTCTAGCGGAGTCCTACGAGCAGTACTTC. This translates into CASSPLAESYEQYF. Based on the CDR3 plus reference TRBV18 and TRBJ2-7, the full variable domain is NAGVMQNPRHLVRRRGQEARLRCSPMKGHSHVYWYRQLPEEGLKFMVYLQKENIIDESGMPKERFSAEFPKEGPSILRIQQVVRGDSAAYFCASSPLAESYEQYFGPGTRLTVT.